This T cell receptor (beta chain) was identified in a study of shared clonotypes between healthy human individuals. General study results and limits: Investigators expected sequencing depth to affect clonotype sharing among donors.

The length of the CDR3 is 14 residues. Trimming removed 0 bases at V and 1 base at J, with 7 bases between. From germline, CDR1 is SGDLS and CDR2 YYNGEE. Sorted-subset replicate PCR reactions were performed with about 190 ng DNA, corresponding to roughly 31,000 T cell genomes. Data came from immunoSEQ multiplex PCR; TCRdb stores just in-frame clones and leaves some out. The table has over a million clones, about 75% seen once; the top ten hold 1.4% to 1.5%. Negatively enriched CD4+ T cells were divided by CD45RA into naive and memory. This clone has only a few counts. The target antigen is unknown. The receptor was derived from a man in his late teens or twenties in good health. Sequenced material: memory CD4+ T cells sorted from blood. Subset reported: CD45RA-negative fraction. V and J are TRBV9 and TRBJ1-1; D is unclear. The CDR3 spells CASSVELANTEAFF. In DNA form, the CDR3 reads TGTGCCAGCAGCGTAGAATTGGCGAACACTGAAGCTTTCTTT.